These T cell receptor beta chains were read from a single sample in a study of blood T cell repertoires in COVID-19. Sequenced by immunoSEQ multiplex PCR; TCRdb stores in-frame clones only, minus some. The data contain 250,000 or so clones, approximately 81% of them singletons. Input material: PBMCs or T cells enriched from blood (not recorded which). The origin of the receptors is a woman aged 45-60 years who had been exposed to COVID-19. Both conserved end residues are part of each CDR3. The D gene is left open where the match is weak. Rows may omit the clone size; those that give it use once, few, many or a size class.

v_call: TRBV11-2
d_call: TRBD2
j_call: TRBJ2-3
clone_size: .
cdr3_nt: TGTGCCAGCAGCCCAGCGGGGGGGCTTGGAGATACGCAGTATTTT
cdr3_aa: CASSPAGGLGDTQYF

v_call: TRBV5-1
d_call: TRBD1
j_call: TRBJ1-1
clone_size: few
cdr3_nt: TGCGCCAGCAGCTTGGCGAGGGGGCCACGAGAAGCTTTCTTT
cdr3_aa: CASSLARGPREAFF

v_call: TRBV6-5
d_call: TRBD1
j_call: TRBJ2-7
clone_size: .
cdr3_nt: TGTGCCAGCAGTCGGACAGGGGTTGGGGAGCAGTACTTC
cdr3_aa: CASSRTGVGEQYF

v_call: TRBV12-5
d_call: .
j_call: TRBJ2-3
clone_size: .
cdr3_nt: TGTGCTAGTGGTTTGGGTGGGGAGAGCGGCACAGATACGCAGTATTTT
cdr3_aa: CASGLGGESGTDTQYF

v_call: TRBV7-2
d_call: .
j_call: TRBJ1-2
clone_size: .
cdr3_nt: TGTGCCAGCAGCTTAGTCGGTTCCTATGGCTACACCTTC
cdr3_aa: CASSLVGSYGYTF

v_call: TRBV6-4
d_call: TRBD2
j_call: TRBJ2-3
clone_size: once
cdr3_nt: TGTGCCAGCAGTGTCCTAGCGGGGGCTAGCACAGATACGCAGTATTTT
cdr3_aa: CASSVLAGASTDTQYF

v_call: TRBV2
d_call: TRBD1
j_call: TRBJ1-2
clone_size: once
cdr3_nt: TGTGCCAGCAGTGAATACGGGACAGGGGGCAACTATGGCTACACCTTC
cdr3_aa: CASSEYGTGGNYGYTF

v_call: TRBV7-9
d_call: .
j_call: TRBJ1-3
clone_size: .
cdr3_nt: TGTGCCAGCAGCTTAGATAGGGGCGTTGGAAACACCATATATTTT
cdr3_aa: CASSLDRGVGNTIYF

v_call: TRBV4-2
d_call: TRBD1
j_call: TRBJ2-2
clone_size: .
cdr3_nt: TGTGCCAGCAGCCCGACCGGACAGGGTTGGACCGGGGAGCTGTTTTTT
cdr3_aa: CASSPTGQGWTGELFF

v_call: TRBV29-1
d_call: TRBD1
j_call: TRBJ1-1
clone_size: .
cdr3_nt: TGCAGCGCCCGAAGGACAGGGGGCCTCAACACTGAAGCTTTCTTT
cdr3_aa: CSARRTGGLNTEAFF

v_call: TRBV3-1/TRBV3-2
d_call: TRBD1
j_call: TRBJ2-3
clone_size: .
cdr3_nt: TGTGCCAGCAGCCACCGACAGGGGGTTCCGACAGATACGCAGTATTTT
cdr3_aa: CASSHRQGVPTDTQYF

v_call: TRBV5-4
d_call: TRBD1
j_call: TRBJ1-1
clone_size: once
cdr3_nt: TGTGCCAGCAGCTTGGGCCTTGACAGGGGGGGGACTGAAGCTTTCTTT
cdr3_aa: CASSLGLDRGGTEAFF

v_call: TRBV5-8
d_call: TRBD2
j_call: TRBJ2-2
clone_size: .
cdr3_nt: TGTGCCAGCACCCGCGGGGGGGCCCGGGAGCTGTTTTTT
cdr3_aa: CASTRGGARELFF

v_call: TRBV19
d_call: .
j_call: TRBJ1-3
clone_size: .
cdr3_nt: TGTGCCAGTAGGGTCAGCTCTGGAAACACCATATATTTT
cdr3_aa: CASRVSSGNTIYF

v_call: TRBV7-2
d_call: TRBD2
j_call: TRBJ2-7
clone_size: .
cdr3_nt: TGTGCCAGCTCCGTTAGCGGGGGGGCAGGCTACGAGCAGTACTTC
cdr3_aa: CASSVSGGAGYEQYF

v_call: TRBV27
d_call: .
j_call: TRBJ1-4
clone_size: .
cdr3_nt: TGTGCCAGCAGTTCAGTCAGGGTTGGCGAAAAACTGTTTTTT
cdr3_aa: CASSSVRVGEKLFF

v_call: TRBV3-1/TRBV3-2
d_call: .
j_call: TRBJ1-3
clone_size: .
cdr3_nt: TGTGCCAGCAGCCAAGATCGGAGCCCTGGAAACACCATATATTTT
cdr3_aa: CASSQDRSPGNTIYF

v_call: TRBV5-1
d_call: TRBD2
j_call: TRBJ2-3
clone_size: few
cdr3_nt: TGCGCCAGCAGCTTGCGGTCTAGCGGCCTCACAGATACGCAGTATTTT
cdr3_aa: CASSLRSSGLTDTQYF

v_call: TRBV29-1
d_call: .
j_call: TRBJ1-1
clone_size: .
cdr3_nt: TGCAGCGTCACAGAGACTGAAGCTTTCTTT
cdr3_aa: CSVTETEAFF

v_call: TRBV6-1
d_call: TRBD2
j_call: TRBJ2-7
clone_size: few
cdr3_nt: TGTGCCAGCAGTGACGGGACTAGCGGCTCCTACGAGCAGTACTTC
cdr3_aa: CASSDGTSGSYEQYF

v_call: TRBV11-2
d_call: .
j_call: TRBJ2-6
clone_size: .
cdr3_nt: TGTGCCAGCAGCCCCCTTTCTGGGGCCAACGTCCTGACTTTC
cdr3_aa: CASSPLSGANVLTF

v_call: TRBV19
d_call: .
j_call: TRBJ1-5
clone_size: .
cdr3_nt: TGTGCCAGTAGTCCTCGGGAAGGCGGTGGGCCCCAGCATTTT
cdr3_aa: CASSPREGGGPQHF

v_call: TRBV5-1
d_call: .
j_call: TRBJ2-1
clone_size: .
cdr3_nt: TGCGCCAGCAGCTTGGCGGGGGACCTCTACAATGAGCAGTTCTTC
cdr3_aa: CASSLAGDLYNEQFF

v_call: TRBV10-3
d_call: TRBD1
j_call: TRBJ1-3
clone_size: .
cdr3_nt: TGTGCCATCAGCAGGGGGCTGGACACCATATATTTT
cdr3_aa: CAISRGLDTIYF

v_call: TRBV5-1
d_call: TRBD1
j_call: TRBJ2-2
clone_size: once
cdr3_nt: TGCGCCAGCAGCTTGTCCACAGGGGAAACCGGGAAGCTGTTTTTT
cdr3_aa: CASSLSTGETGKLFF

v_call: TRBV4-3
d_call: TRBD2
j_call: TRBJ2-5
clone_size: .
cdr3_nt: TGCGCCAGCAGCCAGGGGGCGAGCGGGGGGGGCTACGAGACCCAGTACTTC
cdr3_aa: CASSQGASGGGYETQYF

v_call: TRBV15
d_call: TRBD2
j_call: TRBJ2-1
clone_size: .
cdr3_nt: TGTGCCACCAGCAGATTTTTGGCTAGCGGCAATGAGCAGTTCTTC
cdr3_aa: CATSRFLASGNEQFF

v_call: TRBV7-2
d_call: TRBD1
j_call: TRBJ1-1
clone_size: .
cdr3_nt: TGTGCCAGCAGCTTAGCGAGACAGGGGGGAGTGGGGAACACTGAAGCTTTCTTT
cdr3_aa: CASSLARQGGVGNTEAFF

v_call: TRBV3-1/TRBV3-2
d_call: TRBD2
j_call: TRBJ2-2
clone_size: .
cdr3_nt: TGTGCCAGCAGCCAGGGACTAGCGGGGGCCTTAAACACCGGGGAGCTGTTTTTT
cdr3_aa: CASSQGLAGALNTGELFF

v_call: TRBV18
d_call: .
j_call: TRBJ1-3
clone_size: .
cdr3_nt: TGTGCCAGCTCACCGATTTCGGGATTCCACTCTGGAAACACCATATATTTT
cdr3_aa: CASSPISGFHSGNTIYF

v_call: TRBV5-1
d_call: TRBD1
j_call: TRBJ1-6
clone_size: .
cdr3_nt: TGCGCCAGCAGCTTGGTTGGGACAGCTTATTCACCCCTCCACTTT
cdr3_aa: CASSLVGTAYSPLHF

v_call: TRBV28
d_call: TRBD1
j_call: TRBJ2-3
clone_size: .
cdr3_nt: TGTGCCAGCAGTTTCGGGACAGGGGCCTACACAGATACGCAGTATTTT
cdr3_aa: CASSFGTGAYTDTQYF

v_call: TRBV4-3
d_call: .
j_call: TRBJ2-3
clone_size: .
cdr3_nt: TGCGCCAGCAGCCAAGGATCGGGGTTAAAAACAGATACGCAGTATTTT
cdr3_aa: CASSQGSGLKTDTQYF

v_call: TRBV5-1
d_call: .
j_call: TRBJ1-1
clone_size: .
cdr3_nt: TGCGCCAGCAGCTTGCAGGCAGGCATGAACACTGAAGCTTTCTTT
cdr3_aa: CASSLQAGMNTEAFF

v_call: TRBV6-5
d_call: .
j_call: TRBJ1-1
clone_size: .
cdr3_nt: TGTGCCAGCAGCCTCGAGCAGGGTGCGAACACTGAAGCTTTCTTT
cdr3_aa: CASSLEQGANTEAFF

v_call: TRBV7-9
d_call: TRBD1
j_call: TRBJ1-3
clone_size: .
cdr3_nt: TGTGCCAGCAGCTCCGCCGACAGGGCATCTGGAAACACCATATATTTT
cdr3_aa: CASSSADRASGNTIYF

v_call: TRBV30
d_call: .
j_call: TRBJ1-2
clone_size: .
cdr3_nt: TGTGCCCATGAGGAGGTGGCTGGCTACTATGGCTACACCTTC
cdr3_aa: CAHEEVAGYYGYTF

v_call: TRBV11-2
d_call: TRBD1
j_call: TRBJ1-1
clone_size: .
cdr3_nt: TGTGCCAGCAGCTTGAAAGGGGGCGGGCCTGAAGCTTTCTTT
cdr3_aa: CASSLKGGGPEAFF

v_call: TRBV5-4
d_call: TRBD2
j_call: TRBJ2-7
clone_size: .
cdr3_nt: TGTGCCAGCAGCCCGTCACTAGCGGGGTCTTACGAGCAGTACTTC
cdr3_aa: CASSPSLAGSYEQYF

v_call: TRBV6-5
d_call: .
j_call: TRBJ1-1
clone_size: .
cdr3_nt: TGTGCCAGCAGTTTAACAGGGTTCACTGAAGCTTTCTTT
cdr3_aa: CASSLTGFTEAFF

v_call: TRBV13
d_call: TRBD2
j_call: TRBJ2-7
clone_size: .
cdr3_nt: TGTGCCAGCCGTCGGGGGGACGGTCCCTACGAGCAGTACTTC
cdr3_aa: CASRRGDGPYEQYF

v_call: TRBV12-3/TRBV12-4
d_call: .
j_call: TRBJ2-5
clone_size: .
cdr3_nt: TGTGCCAGCAGTTTGGAGCGGGAGACCCAGTACTTC
cdr3_aa: CASSLERETQYF

v_call: TRBV12-5
d_call: TRBD2
j_call: TRBJ2-7
clone_size: .
cdr3_nt: TGTGCTAGTGGGCGGGAGGCAGCCCCCTACGAGCAGTACTTC
cdr3_aa: CASGREAAPYEQYF

v_call: TRBV5-5
d_call: TRBD1
j_call: TRBJ1-3
clone_size: .
cdr3_nt: TGTGCCAGCAGCTTCGGACAGGGGAGCTCTGGAAACACCATATATTTT
cdr3_aa: CASSFGQGSSGNTIYF

v_call: TRBV4-2
d_call: TRBD1
j_call: TRBJ2-2
clone_size: .
cdr3_nt: TGTGCCAGCAGCCAAGATACGGACAGGGATTGGATGGAGCTGTTTTTT
cdr3_aa: CASSQDTDRDWMELFF

v_call: TRBV5-6
d_call: .
j_call: TRBJ1-2
clone_size: .
cdr3_nt: TGTGCCAGCAGCTTGGCAGGGTTGTTCTACACCTTC
cdr3_aa: CASSLAGLFYTF

v_call: TRBV29-1
d_call: TRBD2
j_call: TRBJ2-1
clone_size: .
cdr3_nt: TGCAGCACGGCGGGGGGAACAAGCTACAATGAGCAGTTCTTC
cdr3_aa: CSTAGGTSYNEQFF

v_call: TRBV28
d_call: .
j_call: TRBJ1-2
clone_size: .
cdr3_nt: TGTGCCAGCAGCCCGCTCAGGCCCCCACGCGGGGGTGGCTACACCTTC
cdr3_aa: CASSPLRPPRGGGYTF

v_call: TRBV5-1
d_call: .
j_call: TRBJ2-2
clone_size: once
cdr3_nt: TGCGCCAGCAATGAGGGAGCGGCCACCGGGGAGCTGTTTTTT
cdr3_aa: CASNEGAATGELFF

v_call: TRBV29-1
d_call: .
j_call: TRBJ2-3
clone_size: .
cdr3_nt: TGCAGCGCTGCTGGGGGGAGCACAGATACGCAGTATTTT
cdr3_aa: CSAAGGSTDTQYF

v_call: TRBV19
d_call: .
j_call: TRBJ1-6
clone_size: .
cdr3_nt: TGTGCCAGTAGTGAGCGCCAGTATAATTCACCCCTCCACTTT
cdr3_aa: CASSERQYNSPLHF

v_call: TRBV5-8
d_call: TRBD1
j_call: TRBJ1-6
clone_size: .
cdr3_nt: TGTGCCAGCAGCTTGGTGGACAGGGAGAGATCACCCCTCCACTTT
cdr3_aa: CASSLVDRERSPLHF

v_call: TRBV30
d_call: .
j_call: TRBJ1-2
clone_size: .
cdr3_nt: TGTGCCTGGTCAGGGGATTCTCGAGGCTACACCTTC
cdr3_aa: CAWSGDSRGYTF

v_call: TRBV29-1
d_call: .
j_call: TRBJ1-1
clone_size: once
cdr3_nt: TGCAGCGTTGAGGAGGGCGCGAACACTGAAGCTTTCTTT
cdr3_aa: CSVEEGANTEAFF